Below are 3 T cell receptor beta chains sequenced from a single sample in a study of cytomegalovirus exposure and HLA in healthy donors. 60 Vbeta and 13 Jbeta primers were used in PCR. Method: immunoSEQ multiplex PCR; TCRdb's copy keeps in-frame clones and lacks some. The sample holds about 140,000 clones; 70% to 90% are singletons and the top ten take roughly 0.53%. What was sequenced was PBMCs. These receptor sequences come from a middle-aged woman in good health and CMV-seronegative.

The chain carries TRBV21-1 and TRBJ2-2; the DNA was not used to check the table's D call, TRBD1. TRBV21-1 is listed as a pseudogene. This CDR3 region has 16 residues. CDR3 DNA: TGTGCCAGCAGCGCTACCGGGACACGGAACACCGGGGAGCTGTTTTTT. Protein: CASSATGTRNTGELFF.

This clone was detected once. The chain recombines TRBV10-3 with TRBJ2-2; the match to TRBD2 covers 14 bases. V lost 0 bases and J lost 6; bases outside the gene matches: 9. Germline V gene data show CDR1 as ENHRY and CDR2 as SYGVKD. The CDR3 covers 19 residues. Here the CDR3 reads CAISESGTSGRAGSGELFF. For the CDR3, the DNA is TGTGCCATCAGTGAGTCTGGGACTAGCGGGAGAGCTGGGTCCGGGGAGCTGTTTTTT.

This chain joins TRBV11-3 and TRBJ2-7, with 10 bases matching TRBD1. With 5 bases clipped from V and 6 bases from J, the junction kept 4 bases outside the gene matches. Germline V lookup: CDR1 SGHNT, CDR2 YENEEA. The CDR3 has 13 amino acids. CDR3 nucleotides: TGTGCCAGCAGCCCCTGGACAGGGGGCGAGCAGTACTTC. It encodes CASSPWTGGEQYF.